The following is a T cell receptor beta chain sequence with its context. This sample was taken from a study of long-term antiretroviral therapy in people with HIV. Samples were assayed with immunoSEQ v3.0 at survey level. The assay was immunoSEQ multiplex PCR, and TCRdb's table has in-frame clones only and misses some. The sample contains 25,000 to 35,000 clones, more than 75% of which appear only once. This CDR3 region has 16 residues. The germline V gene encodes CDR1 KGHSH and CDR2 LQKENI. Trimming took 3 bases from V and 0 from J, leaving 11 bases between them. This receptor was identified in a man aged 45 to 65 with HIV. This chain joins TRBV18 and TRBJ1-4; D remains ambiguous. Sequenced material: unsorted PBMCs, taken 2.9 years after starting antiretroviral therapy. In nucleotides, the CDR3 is TGTGCCAGCTCACCGGCAGACATAGCAACTAATGAAAAACTGTTTTTT. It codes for CASSPADIATNEKLFF.